This passage covers 32 T cell receptor beta chains from one sample sequenced in a study of Graves' ophthalmopathy and Graves' hyperthyroidism. Using RNA transcripts, the TCR beta CDR3 regions were amplified. The first round was an RT-PCR with HTBI primers, and the second round was a multiplex PCR. From the multiplex PCR reads, TCRdb called clonotypes with MiXCR, one entry per CDR3 protein. The repertoire holds 500,000 to 800,000 distinct CDR3 sequences, with about 41% as singletons. Sequenced input: peripheral blood. The receptors shown here come from an adult man with Graves' ophthalmopathy.

The chain links TRBV7-3 to TRBJ1-3, with 8 nucleotides matching TRBD1. The V segment lost 8 bases and the J segment 7 bases; nucleotides outside the gene matches: 10. The V gene's germline CDR1 is SGHTA and CDR2 FQGTGA. CDR3 length equals 14 residues. DNA for the CDR3: TGTGCCAGCTCACCACTTCGACAGGGGAACACCATATATTTT. Its translation is CASSPLRQGNTIYF.

This sequence joins TRBV9 and TRBJ1-3; D is unresolved. Germline CDR1 reads SGDLS; CDR2 reads YYNGEE. Trimming took off 0 bases at V and 0 bases at J, with 7 bases between the two ends. The CDR3 covers 15 residues. This CDR3 is CASSVEMTSGNTIYF. CDR3 bases: TGTGCCAGCAGCGTAGAAATGACCTCTGGAAACACCATATATTTT.

Here the CDR3 reads CASSSEIQRASNQPQHF. Written as DNA, the CDR3 is TGTGCCAGCAGCAGTGAAATCCAGAGGGCGAGCAATCAGCCCCAGCATTTT. The J gene is TRBJ1-5, the V gene TRBV11-1; no clear D gene. CDR3 size: 17 residues. Trimming cost V 5 bases and J 1 base, with 18 bases left between them. Germline CDR1 SGHAT, CDR2 FQDESV (reference sequence). Full variable domain (outside the CDR3, taken from reference TRBV11-1 and TRBJ1-5): EAEVAQSPRYKITEKSQAVAFWCDPISGHATLYWYRQILGQGPELLVQFQDESVVDDSQLPKDRFSAERLKGVDSTLKIQPAELGDSAMYLCASSSEIQRASNQPQHFGDGTRLSIL.

The sample holds many counts of this clonotype. This chain joins TRBV14 and TRBJ1-2, with D possibly TRBD1 on 5 matching bases. Germline-derived CDR1 and CDR2 are SGHDN and FVKESK. This CDR3 is built from 15 residues. V was trimmed by 1 base and J by 8 bases, leaving 17 bases between them. CDR3 region: CASSQVPGAEGGYTF. CDR3 sequence (DNA): TGTGCCAGCAGCCAAGTACCCGGGGCCGAAGGCGGCTACACCTTC.

This clonotype was picked up a small number of times. A much larger clone lies a single base off, so this may be a read error. The V and J genes are TRBV15 and TRBJ1-3; 8 nucleotides agree with TRBD1. From germline, CDR1 is LNHNV and CDR2 YYDKDF (reference sequence). CDR3 length: 15 residues. CDR3 DNA sequence: TGTGCCACCAGCAGAGGCGGACAGGGCAGAAACACCACATATTTT. Translation: CATSRGGQGRNTTYF.

In this sample, this clonotype turned up many times. V is TRBV20-1 and J is TRBJ1-1; weak D call: TRBD1 (5 bases). The CDR3 sequence is 13 residues long. Trimming pared 3 bases from V and 5 bases from J, leaving 13 bases between. Germline CDR1 is DFQATT and CDR2 is SNEGSKA (reference sequence). The CDR3 sequence: CSASLPGDTEAFF. The CDR3, as DNA: TGCAGTGCTAGCCTTCCGGGGGATACTGAAGCTTTCTTT.

The chain links TRBV10-3 to TRBJ2-6; TRBD1 matches 8 bases. There are 18 residues in the CDR3. V trimming: 2 bases; J trimming: 4 bases; junction bases outside the gene matches: 10. Germline V lookup: CDR1 ENHRY, CDR2 SYGVKD. Here the CDR3 reads CAISEPSGGGRGANVLTF. The CDR3 DNA reads TGTGCCATCAGTGAGCCCTCAGGGGGCGGAAGGGGGGCCAACGTCCTGACTTTC.

In regard to this clonotype: The junction differs from germline at one of its ends, possibly a read error. This chain links TRBV4-1 with TRBJ1-2; 7 positions match TRBD1. The CDR3 covers 14 residues. Germline CDR1 is MGHRA and CDR2 is YSYEKL. The CDR3: CASSQDTGDYGHTF. In nucleotides, the CDR3 is TGCGCCAGCAGCCAAGATACAGGGGACTATGGCCACACCTTC.

On this clonotype: A much larger clone sits a single nucleotide away, making a read error possible. The genes are TRBV7-2 and TRBJ1-5; tentative D call: TRBD1 (6 bases). The CDR3 extends over 17 amino acids. CDR1 and CDR2 (germline): SGHTA, FQGNSA. Trimming pared 0 bases from V and 0 bases from J, leaving 12 bases between. The DNA for the CDR3 is TGTGCCAGCAGCTTAGCGCCGACAGGTTATAGCAATCAGCCCCAGCATTTT. This codes for CASSLAPTGYSNQPQHF.

As for this clonotype: Without the conserved terminal phenylalanine or tryptophan, this CDR3 likely stems from a read error. This chain uses TRBV4-1 with TRBJ2-5; 11 bases are a match to TRBD1. The CDR3 loop spans 17 amino acids. The germline V gene has CDR1 MGHRA and CDR2 YSYEKL. J was trimmed by 4 bases and V by 4 bases; bases with no gene match: 11. The CDR3 is CASSLTLGQGAVETQYC. CDR3 nucleotides: TGCGCCAGCAGCCTTACGCTTGGACAGGGGGCTGTAGAGACCCAGTACTGC.

V and J are TRBV10-3 and TRBJ2-6, with 11 bases lining up with TRBD1. The CDR3 is 15 amino acids. In germline, CDR1 is ENHRY, CDR2 SYGVKD. Losses at the gene ends were 8 bases for V and 4 bases for J; bases not matched to a gene: 4. In nucleotides, the CDR3 is TGTGCCATCGGACAGGGGGCGCGGGGGGCCAACGTCCTGACTTTC. Protein product: CAIGQGARGANVLTF.

The J gene is TRBJ2-6, the V gene TRBV25-1; D gene uncertain. Germline CDR1 is MGHDK and CDR2 is SYGVNS. The CDR3 is 13 amino acids. As DNA, the CDR3 is TGTGCTAGAAGTCGCTCTGGGGCCAACGTCCTGACTTTC. Translated, it gives CARSRSGANVLTF. Based on the CDR3 plus reference TRBV25-1 and TRBJ2-6, the full variable domain is EADIYQTPRYLVIGTGKKITLECSQTMGHDKMYWYQQDPGMELHLIHYSYGVNSTEKGDLSSESTVSRIRTEHFPLTLESARPSHTSQYLCARSRSGANVLTFGAGSRLTVL.

As regards this clonotype: Germline is not matched at one junction end, which may reflect a read error. The V call is TRBV7-3, the J call TRBJ1-4; the D is unclear. Germline values: CDR1 SGHTA, CDR2 FQGTGA. This CDR3 is 16 amino acids long. CDR3 nucleotide sequence: TGCGCCAGCAGCCTAGGGCGCGATCTTGGTGGGGAAAAACTGTTTTTT. As protein: CASSLGRDLGGEKLFF.

This clonotype was recorded many times. The chain links TRBV3-1 to TRBJ1-2, with D hard to call. Germline-derived CDR1 and CDR2 are LGHDT and YNNKEL (reference sequence). The length of the CDR3 is 14 residues. Trimming took 0 bases from V and 3 from J, leaving 8 bases between them. CDR3 protein: CASSQEGGDYGYTF. The CDR3 DNA reads TGTGCCAGCAGCCAAGAGGGCGGAGACTATGGCTACACCTTC.

The genes are TRBV11-2 and TRBJ2-7, with 8 bases aligning to TRBD2. Germline V gene sequence: CDR1 SGHAT, CDR2 FQNNGV. The CDR3 runs to 15 residues. Germline trimming cut 5 bases from V and 5 bases from J; bases unmatched to any gene: 11. CDR3 DNA sequence: TGTGCCAGCAGCCCCCGGACTAGCAGGCTAGACGAGCAGTACTTC. This gives the protein CASSPRTSRLDEQYF.

This clonotype was seen at least ten times. This chain links TRBV15 with TRBJ2-5; 8 bases map to TRBD2. CDR1 and CDR2 from the germline V gene are LNHNV and YYDKDF (reference sequence). This CDR3 spans 16 amino acids. The ends lost 3 bases at V and 9 bases at J; junction bases unmatched: 15. Written as DNA, the CDR3 is TGTGCCACCAGCAGGGCCCAGCGGGGGCACCCTGGGGCCCAGTACTTC. This sequence encodes CATSRAQRGHPGAQYF.

This clonotype appeared once. V is TRBV5-5 and J is TRBJ1-1; D perhaps matches TRBD1 (6 bases). The CDR3 has 13 residues. V lost 4 bases and J lost 3, with 10 bases in between. From germline, CDR1 is SGHKS and CDR2 YYEKEE (reference sequence). CDR3 sequence: CASSTGRDTEAFF. CDR3 sequence (DNA): TGTGCCAGCAGCACAGGGAGGGACACTGAAGCTTTCTTT.

In this sample, this clonotype turned up once. It may be a read error: a sequence one base away is much more abundant. The chain is built from TRBV7-8 and TRBJ2-1, with D unclear. The CDR3 extends over 15 amino acids. Germline loops: CDR1 SGHVS, CDR2 FQNEAQ. V lost 0 bases to trimming and J lost 4 bases, with 10 bases between them. CDR3 nucleotide sequence: TGTGCCAGCAGCTTAGCGCATTCTGGTTACAATGAGCAGTTCTTC. Translating it yields CASSLAHSGYNEQFF.

Notes on this clonotype: A read error may explain this, as a much larger clone is one base away. This chain joins TRBV14 and TRBJ1-1; D not certain. This CDR3 comprises 14 residues. Germline assignment: CDR1 SGHDN and CDR2 FVKESK. The CDR3 DNA reads as TGTGCCAGCAGCCAAGAGGAAAGGTACACTGAAGCTCTCTTT. Protein sequence: CASSQEERYTEALF.

Ten or more counts support this clonotype. The genes are TRBV7-9 and TRBJ1-1; the D gene is possibly TRBD1 (6 bases). V lost 7 bases and J 1 base, leaving 22 bases between the germline ends. The germline V gene has CDR1 SEHNR and CDR2 FQNEAQ (reference sequence). This CDR3 has 17 amino acids. In DNA, the CDR3 is TGTGCCAGCACCCACCCCCGGGACAAAAACGGGAACACTGAAGCTTTCTTT. Encoded protein: CASTHPRDKNGNTEAFF.

In its sample, this clonotype was seen many times. This chain joins TRBV2 and TRBJ2-7, with D possibly matching TRBD1 (6 bases). CDR3 length: 14 amino acids. CDR1 SNHLY and CDR2 FYNNEI come from the germline V gene. V was clipped by 4 bases and J by 2 bases, with 12 bases between them. This chain's CDR3 is CASSARRTAYEQYF. The CDR3 coding sequence is TGTGCCAGCAGTGCAAGAAGGACAGCCTACGAGCAGTACTTC.

This clonotype was detected once. The J gene is TRBJ2-5, the V gene TRBV6-6, with D maybe TRBD1 (5 bases). This CDR3 spans 13 amino acids. V was cut by 0 bases and J by 5 bases, with 7 bases left in between. CDR1 is MNHNY, CDR2 SVGAGI, per germline (reference sequence). CDR3 protein: CASSYSGVETQYF. CDR3 nucleotides: TGTGCCAGCAGTTACTCAGGGGTCGAGACCCAGTACTTC.

With regard to this clonotype: Possible read error: a much larger clone is one base away. The V and J genes are TRBV14 and TRBJ2-7, with TRBD2 matching 7 bases. This CDR3 is 15 amino acids long. CDR1 is SGHDN and CDR2 is FVKESK in the germline V gene. In nucleotides, the CDR3 is TGTGCCAGCGGCCAAGCTTGGGGGGGGACCTACGAGCAGTACTTC. Translation: CASGQAWGGTYEQYF.

Ten or more counts support this clonotype. The chain joins TRBV10-3 to TRBJ2-7; 12 positions match TRBD2. In germline, CDR1 is ENHRY, CDR2 SYGVKD. Germline trimming cut 6 bases from V and 1 base from J; bases unmatched to any gene: 4. CDR3 length: 15 amino acids. The DNA of the CDR3 is TGTGCCATCAGACCGACTAGCGGGAGTTCCTACGAGCAGTACTTC. Amino acid sequence: CAIRPTSGSSYEQYF.

The genes are TRBV7-6 and TRBJ2-2, with D possibly TRBD1 on 6 matching bases. There are 18 residues in the CDR3. The V end lost 2 bases, the J end lost 4 bases, and 20 bases lay between the germline ends. Germline V gene sequence: CDR1 SGHVS, CDR2 FNYEAQ. The CDR3 bases are TGTGCCAGCAGCTTACAGGGGCACTCACCCATCCGCACCGGGGAGCTGTTTTTT. Translated: CASSLQGHSPIRTGELFF.

This clonotype appeared many times. CDR3 residues: CASNGLAEQETQYF. The CDR3 coding sequence is TGTGCCAGCAACGGACTAGCGGAACAAGAGACCCAGTACTTC. The chain couples TRBV7-8 to TRBJ2-5; 10 bases are shared with TRBD2. The V gene's germline CDR1 is SGHVS and CDR2 FQNEAQ. The CDR3 is 14 residues long. J was trimmed by 2 bases and V by 7 bases; bases with no gene match: 4.

V usage is TRBV2 and J usage is TRBJ1-1; 8 bases align to TRBD1. The CDR3 has 9 amino acids. Germline V gene lookup returns CDR1 SNHLY and CDR2 FYNNEI. Trimming removed 7 bases from V and 11 bases from J; junction bases left unmatched: 0. The CDR3 bases are TGTGCCAGCAACAGGGGGGCTTTCTTT. Its translation: CASNRGAFF.

In regard to this clonotype: A read error may be the cause here, since a much bigger clone is one base away. V and J are TRBV9 and TRBJ1-6; D call uncertain. This CDR3 comprises 16 residues. V lost 3 bases to trimming and J lost 0 bases, with 10 bases between them. Germline V gene data show CDR1 as SGDLS and CDR2 as YYNGEE. CDR3 loop: CASSAGPVSYNSPLHF. CDR3 nucleotides: TGTGCCAGCAGCGCCGGACCGGTCTCCTATAATTCACCCCTCCACTTT. Based on the CDR3 plus reference TRBV9 and TRBJ1-6, the full variable domain is DSGVTQTPKHLITATGQRVTLRCSPRSGDLSVYWYQQSLDQGLQFLIQYYNGEERAKGNILERFSAQQFPDLHSELNLSSLELGDSALYFCASSAGPVSYNSPLHFGNGTRLTVT.

The V call is TRBV7-6, the J call TRBJ2-7; D gene uncertain. V was shortened by 5 bases and J by 4 bases, with 15 bases between the two germline ends. Germline loops: CDR1 SGHVS, CDR2 FNYEAQ. This CDR3 is built from 14 residues. The CDR3 reads CASSVVLPVYEQYF. CDR3 DNA: TGTGCCAGCAGCGTTGTACTCCCCGTATACGAGCAGTACTTC.

This clonotype was counted many times. The genes are TRBV7-2 and TRBJ2-7, with D perhaps given as TRBD1 or TRBD2 (5 bases each). The CDR3 sequence is 14 residues long. Germline CDR1 and CDR2: SGHTA and FQGNSA. Trimming left V 2 bases short and J 0 bases short, with 8 bases between. The CDR3 bases are TGTGCCAGCAGCTTATGGGGGTACTCCTACGAGCAGTACTTC. As protein: CASSLWGYSYEQYF.

In this sample, this clonotype turned up a few times. This chain links TRBV7-3 with TRBJ1-1; possible D gene TRBD1, 5 bases. V dropped 6 bases and J dropped 3 bases, with 20 bases sitting between them. This CDR3 contains 16 residues. Germline V lookup: CDR1 SGHTA, CDR2 FQGTGA. The DNA for the CDR3 is TGTGCCAGCAGTTTAGAAGCGGAGGGGACGGACACTGAAGCTTTCTTT. Translation: CASSLEAEGTDTEAFF.

This clonotype was detected a few times. V and J are TRBV13 and TRBJ2-2, with D unresolved. V was trimmed by 5 bases and J by 4 bases, leaving 11 bases between them. The CDR3 is 14 residues long. CDR1 and CDR2 from the germline V gene are PRHDT and FYEKMQ (reference sequence). CDR3 sequence: CASSPGSGTGELFF. DNA for the CDR3: TGTGCCAGCAGCCCCGGGTCGGGCACCGGGGAGCTGTTTTTT. Full variable domain (rest looked up from reference TRBV13 and TRBJ2-2): AAGVIQSPRHLIKEKRETATLKCYPIPRHDTVYWYQQGPGQDPQFLISFYEKMQSDKGSIPDRFSAQQFSDYHSELNMSSLELGDSALYFCASSPGSGTGELFFGEGSRLTVL.